Listed below are T cell receptor beta chains from one sample, sequenced in a study of cytomegalovirus exposure and HLA in healthy donors. Libraries were prepared by immunoSEQ multiplex PCR; TCRdb keeps only in-frame clonotypes and omits some of them. The sample has approximately 280,000 clones; 70% to 90% are singletons. Sequenced sample: PBMCs. These receptors were collected from a woman younger than 30 in good health and CMV-seronegative. Each CDR3 is given with its conserved first and last residue. The order of the fields is V gene, clone size, CDR3 length, D gene, J gene, CDR3 DNA, CDR3 protein. A D gene is named only where the DNA matches it firmly. Part of the rows lack a size; the others show once, few, many or a class for expanded clones.

TRBV5-4	-	15	-	TRBJ2-3	TGTGCCAGCAGCGGGGGGATGGGGACCATTTTTACGCAGTATTTT	CASSGGMGTIFTQYF
TRBV28	-	11	-	TRBJ1-1	TGTGCCAGCAGTTTCTTATATGAAGCTTTCTTT	CASSFLYEAFF
TRBV5-1	-	16	TRBD1	TRBJ1-1	TGCGCCAGCACCCCCGGGACAGGGACCGGGAACACTGAAGCTTTCTTT	CASTPGTGTGNTEAFF
TRBV4-2	-	17	TRBD1	TRBJ1-2	TGTGCCAGCAGCAACGGGATTGGACAGGCCGGGGGATATGGCTACACCTTC	CASSNGIGQAGGYGYTF
TRBV7-3	-	15	-	TRBJ2-5	TGTGCCAGCAGTCCAGCGGGCGGGGTCCAAGAGACCCAGTACTTC	CASSPAGGVQETQYF
TRBV2	once	16	TRBD1	TRBJ2-2	TGTGCCATCCCCAACAAAGGGGGCGCGAACACCGGGGAGCTGTTTTTT	CAIPNKGGANTGELFF
TRBV5-6	-	11	-	TRBJ1-1	TGTGCCAGCCTAGGGGAAACTGAAGCTTTCTTT	CASLGETEAFF
TRBV5-6	-	13	-	TRBJ1-1	TGTGCCAGCAGCCGGGGGGTGCTAGGTGAAGCTTTCTTT	CASSRGVLGEAFF
TRBV2	-	13	TRBD1	TRBJ2-7	TGTGCCAGCAGTATCGGACAGGGCTACGAGCAGTACTTC	CASSIGQGYEQYF
TRBV4-1	-	19	-	TRBJ2-6	TGCGCCAGCAGCCAAGATACGCGAGACAGAACCTCTGGGGCCAACGTCCTGACTTTC	CASSQDTRDRTSGANVLTF